This T cell receptor beta chain emerged from a study of identical twins (dated by TCRdb to about 2016). In the study overall: To test whether fetal clonotypes persist, this study deep-sequenced TCR alpha and beta repertoires from monozygotic twins, from unrelated adults of various ages, and from cord blood. To rule out contamination, replicate twin experiments were performed at different times with different library preparation protocols.

The investigation overall reported the following: Compared with coincidental sharing between unrelated individuals, out-of-frame TCR alpha sequences shared between twins had an excess of sequences with low generation probability. In monozygotic twins, out-of-frame TCR alpha sharing was systematically underestimated by recombination models, although the models agreed with sharing between unrelated individuals. Excess twin sharing in beta out-of-frame sequences was weaker because fewer shared sequences lowered the signal-to-noise ratio. Because the same donors could not be followed over many years, the conclusions relied on cross-sectional statistical analysis. Zero-insertion analyses could be partly confounded by invariant T cells such as MAIT and iNKT, though diverse VJ usage argued against such confounding for most clonotypes. Abundant cord blood beta clonotypes carried fewer insertions; young adult naive repertoires showed a weaker similar trend, while memory repertoires showed none.

The CDR3 has 16 amino acids, counting the end cysteine and phenylalanine. Only the CDR3 DNA stays, 48 bases, in frame from base 1. After removal of 3 bases from V and 7 bases from J, the junction retains 5 bases not matched to a gene. According to the germline V gene (reference sequence), CDR1 reads LNHNV and CDR2 reads YYDKDF. This clonotype appeared once. It lacks a known antigen. No quality values exist for individual bases; no much larger clone is one base distant. All donors were healthy Caucasians. Library construction relied on 5' RACE. TCRdb names Illumina HiSeq 2000 as the instrument used. Template switching introduced a universal primer binding site; the final cDNA contained a unique molecular identifier, enabling accurate counting of TCR cDNA molecules. Specific primers in the conserved constant-segment region were used to synthesize first-strand cDNA for TCR alpha and beta chains. To control for contamination, each cDNA library was double barcoded with a SMART-Mk sample barcode plus Illumina barcodes. Two successive PCR steps introduced TruSeq adapter sequences along with Illumina sample barcodes. TCR alpha and beta cDNA libraries were sequenced on the Illumina HiSeq platform with custom primers. Turning to the authors' computational methods: MiGEC processed the raw reads to extract unique molecular identifiers, while MiXCR was used to determine the CDR3 positions. Recombination models were inferred per individual with the repgenHMM and IGoR tools using an EM algorithm. The tcR package in R was used for shared clonotype analysis, with sharing normalized by the product of cloneset sizes. To study raw recombination free of thymic and clonal selection effects, out-of-frame nonproductive sequences were analyzed. TCRdb ran its own pipeline on the public reads, namely fastp trimming at Q25 and MiXCR clone calling, and kept in-frame beta chains. Each entry merges the rows of one CDR3 protein and shows their most common DNA and genes. The V and J calls follow TCRdb's processing rather than the paper's. The sample table lists approximately 1.8 million distinct CDR3 sequences, roughly a third of them with a count of one. Over 0.25% of the sample goes to the ten largest clones.

The clonotype was recovered from a newborn girl in good health. The sample consisted of cord blood. In this chain, TRBV15 is recombined with TRBJ2-1, and 14 junctional nucleotides match TRBD2. The CDR3 here reads CATSSHRTSGGNEQFF. The DNA sequence reads TGTGCCACCAGCAGCCACAGGACTAGCGGGGGGAATGAGCAGTTCTTC.